The 25 T cell receptor beta chains listed next were all sequenced from one sample in a study of cytomegalovirus exposure and HLA in healthy donors. It was with 60 Vbeta and 13 Jbeta primers that the PCR ran. The method was immunoSEQ multiplex PCR; TCRdb's version includes in-frame clones alone and lacks a portion of them. The sample contains around 97,000 clones, about three quarters of which appear only once. The source material was PBMCs. The receptor source for this set is a man in his forties in good health and CMV-seronegative.

The CDR3, as DNA: TGTGCCAGCAGATCGGACACGTCTAATTCACCCCTCCACTTT. It translates to CASRSDTSNSPLHF. The V call is TRBV5-4, the J call TRBJ1-6; TRBD1 is a possible D gene (5 bases). Trimming took off 5 bases at V and 6 bases at J, with 12 bases between the two ends. Germline V lookup: CDR1 SGHNT, CDR2 YYREEE (reference sequence). CDR3 length: 14 residues.

This chain uses TRBV27 with TRBJ2-7; 9 nucleotides agree with TRBD1. The V gene's germline CDR1 is MNHEY and CDR2 SMNVEV (reference sequence). The junction had 8 bases not matched to a gene; V was cut back by 6 bases and J by 5 bases. The CDR3 has 14 residues. The CDR3 region has the DNA TGTGCCAGCAGCCTCCGGGACAGGGCCCACGAGCAGTACTTC. It specifies CASSLRDRAHEQYF.

The chain employs TRBV6-5 and TRBJ1-6; D is undetermined. Germline values: CDR1 MNHEY, CDR2 SVGAGI. This CDR3 is 13 amino acids long. Between the trimmed V and J ends, which lost 6 bases and 9 bases, there was a span of 12 bases. As DNA, the CDR3 is TGTGCCAGCAGGGAGTTGTCGGGTTCACCCCTCCACTTT. It encodes CASRELSGSPLHF.

Only a few counts were recorded for this clone. V is TRBV18 and J is TRBJ1-3; D is ambiguous. Germline CDR1 is KGHSH and CDR2 is LQKENI. V was shortened by 5 bases and J by 0 bases, with 11 bases between the two germline ends. CDR3 size: 15 residues. CDR3 sequence (DNA): TGTGCCAGCTCATTTCCTGACACCTCTGGAAACACCATATATTTT. Translation gives CASSFPDTSGNTIYF.

This sequence joins TRBV10-1 and TRBJ2-7; D might be TRBD2 (5 bases). V was clipped by 2 bases and J by 5 bases, with 10 bases between them. The germline V gene has CDR1 WNHNN and CDR2 SYGVQD (reference sequence). The CDR3 sequence is 13 residues long. DNA for the CDR3: TGCGCCAGCAGTGAGGGACCGCGGGACGAGCAGTACTTC. Its protein is CASSEGPRDEQYF.

The chain combines TRBV4-3 with TRBJ2-4, with 10 bases fitting TRBD1. Germline values: CDR1 LGHNA, CDR2 YSLEER. V was clipped by 1 base and J by 8 bases; unmatched bases: 8. This CDR3 region has 16 residues. The CDR3, as DNA: TGCGCCAGCAGCCAAGTATTCGGGACAGGGGCGGACATTCAGTACTTC. Translated: CASSQVFGTGADIQYF.

This clone was seen once. This chain links TRBV19 with TRBJ1-5; a weak D match, TRBD1 (5 bases). In germline, CDR1 is LNHDA, CDR2 SQIVND (reference sequence). This CDR3 is built from 15 residues. Trimming stripped 6 bases from V and 0 bases from J, with 12 bases between. CDR3 protein: CASRRQFYSNQPQHF. CDR3 nucleotides: TGTGCCAGTAGGAGACAGTTCTATAGCAATCAGCCCCAGCATTTT.

The gene calls are TRBV4-2 and TRBJ2-7, with unresolved D. Deletions cut 2 bases from V and 4 bases from J, with 6 bases between. The germline V gene encodes CDR1 LGHNA and CDR2 YNFKEQ. This CDR3 comprises 12 residues. The CDR3 nucleotides are TGTGCCAGCAGCCAACGCGGATACGAGCAGTACTTC. It specifies CASSQRGYEQYF.

This clone occurred a few times. This rearrangement joins TRBV4-1 to TRBJ2-3; no firm D call. Germline lookup yields CDR1 MGHRA and CDR2 YSYEKL. V gave up 1 base and J gave up 4 bases, with 15 bases separating them. The CDR3 contains 16 residues. CDR3 amino acids: CASSQGLAPGADTQYF. The CDR3 coding sequence is TGCGCCAGCAGCCAAGGGCTGGCCCCCGGAGCAGATACGCAGTATTTT.

The chain employs TRBV5-6 and TRBJ2-3; D not certain. The length of the CDR3 is 14 residues. Trimming shortened V by 0 bases and J by 0 bases, and 5 bases separated the two germline ends. The germline CDR1 and CDR2 sequences are SGHDT and YYEEEE. The CDR3 region is CASSLGGSTDTQYF. The CDR3 nucleotides read TGTGCCAGCAGCTTGGGAGGTAGCACAGATACGCAGTATTTT.

The gene calls are TRBV30 and TRBJ1-1; D call uncertain. Germline CDR1 and CDR2: GTSNPN and SVGIG (reference sequence). The length of the CDR3 is 11 residues. The ends were cut back, 0 bases at V and 8 bases at J, with 7 bases in the middle. CDR3 sequence (DNA): TGTGCCTGGAGTGTACTCTACGAAGCTTTCTTT. Its protein is CAWSVLYEAFF.

This clone was seen a handful of times. The J gene is TRBJ1-1, the V gene TRBV29-1; D is perhaps TRBD1 (6 bases). CDR3 length: 10 amino acids. CDR1 is SQVTM, CDR2 ANQGSEA, per germline. Trimming removed 6 bases from V and 12 bases from J, with 14 bases in between. The CDR3 nucleotides read TGCAGCGTCGGTTTACAGGGAACTTTCTTT. Its protein is CSVGLQGTFF.

This clone showed up just a few times. J is TRBJ2-7 and V is TRBV10-3; TRBD2 agrees at 7 bases. Unmatched junction bases numbered 8, after V lost 6 bases and J lost 3 bases. The CDR3 consists of 14 residues. CDR1 and CDR2 from the germline V gene are ENHRY and SYGVKD. The CDR3 DNA sequence: TGTGCCATCAGCTCAGCGGGGTCCGACTACGAGCAGTACTTC. Amino acids: CAISSAGSDYEQYF.

The chain recombines TRBV11-2 with TRBJ2-3; D call uncertain. CDR1 and CDR2 (germline): SGHAT, FQNNGV. V was cut by 5 bases and J by 6 bases, with 6 bases left in between. This CDR3 comprises 11 residues. The CDR3 bases are TGTGCCAGCAGCCCTGCGGATACGCAGTATTTT. Its translation is CASSPADTQYF.

The chain links TRBV19 to TRBJ1-1, with 7 bases aligning to TRBD1. The germline gives CDR1 LNHDA, CDR2 SQIVND (reference sequence). The CDR3 covers 14 residues. Germline trimming cut 3 bases from V and 5 bases from J; bases unmatched to any gene: 6. CDR3 sequence reads: CASSIDRVVTEAFF. CDR3 nucleotides: TGTGCCAGTAGTATCGACAGGGTAGTAACTGAAGCTTTCTTT.

This chain connects TRBV6-9 to TRBJ2-1; 12 nucleotides agree with TRBD1. CDR1 is MNHGY, CDR2 SVAAGI, per germline. This CDR3 region has 17 residues. V lost 6 bases, J lost 3 bases, and 9 bases stayed unmatched. In nucleotides, the CDR3 is TGTGCCAGCAGACCGAAGGGGACAGGGGGCAGCTACAATGAGCAGTTCTTC. As protein: CASRPKGTGGSYNEQFF.

This chain connects TRBV5-6 to TRBJ1-1; weak D call: TRBD1 (6 bases). V lost 2 bases to trimming and J lost 4 bases, with 12 bases between them. This CDR3 region has 14 residues. The germline V gene has CDR1 SGHDT and CDR2 YYEEEE. CDR3 bases: TGTGCCAGCAGCTTTATTGGCAGGGGCACTGAAGCTTTCTTT. This codes for CASSFIGRGTEAFF.

V and J are TRBV5-4 and TRBJ2-7; 9 bases map to TRBD1. This CDR3 has 16 amino acids. CDR1 is SGHNT, CDR2 YYREEE, per germline (reference sequence). Trimming at V came to 1 base and at J to 2 bases, leaving 7 bases not matched to a gene. CDR3 amino acids: CASSLLRTGETYEQYF. Here the CDR3 DNA reads TGTGCCAGCAGCTTGTTACGGACAGGGGAAACCTACGAGCAGTACTTC.

This sequence joins TRBV2 and TRBJ2-5, with D perhaps TRBD2 (6 bases). Looked up from germline, CDR1 is SNHLY and CDR2 is FYNNEI. V was clipped by 4 bases and J by 5 bases, with 17 bases between them. This CDR3 spans 15 amino acids. The CDR3 nucleotides read TGTGCCAGCAGTGGGGCGGGACTCTCGGGGGAGACCCAGTACTTC. Its translation is CASSGAGLSGETQYF.

The rearrangement joins TRBV2 to TRBJ2-5; 7 bases align to TRBD1. V lost 2 bases and J lost 5; bases outside the gene matches: 2. In germline, CDR1 is SNHLY, CDR2 FYNNEI. The CDR3 extends over 13 amino acids. The CDR3 protein is CASSETGVETQYF. CDR3 sequence (DNA): TGTGCCAGCAGTGAAACAGGGGTGGAGACCCAGTACTTC.

This sequence joins TRBV2 and TRBJ2-2, with TRBD1 matching 7 bases. CDR1 and CDR2 from the germline V gene are SNHLY and FYNNEI. The V gene end was trimmed by 6 bases and the J gene end by 7 bases; junction bases not matched to a gene: 11. The CDR3 contains 15 residues. The CDR3 reads CASSRDRVRGGELFF. CDR3 DNA sequence: TGTGCCAGCAGCCGCGACAGGGTACGAGGCGGGGAGCTGTTTTTT. Based on the CDR3 plus reference TRBV2 and TRBJ2-2, the full variable domain is EPEVTQTPSHQVTQMGQEVILRCVPISNHLYFYWYRQILGQKVEFLVSFYNNEISEKSEIFDDQFSVERPDGSNFTLKIRSTKLEDSAMYFCASSRDRVRGGELFFGEGSRLTVL.

CDR3 sequence: CASSRPSGGPQNTGELFF. The CDR3 region has the DNA TGCGCCAGCAGCCGACCTAGCGGGGGTCCTCAGAACACCGGGGAGCTGTTTTTT. The V call is TRBV4-1, the J call TRBJ2-2; 10 nucleotides agree with TRBD2. Germline V gives CDR1 MGHRA, CDR2 YSYEKL. The CDR3 is made up of 18 amino acids. V lost 4 bases to trimming and J lost 1 base; unmatched junction nucleotides: 9.

The chain links TRBV5-1 to TRBJ2-5; D ambiguous. Deletions cut 0 bases from V and 3 bases from J, with 9 bases between. Germline CDR1 and CDR2: SGHRS and YFSETQ. The CDR3 loop spans 14 amino acids. The CDR3 coding sequence is TGCGCCAGCAGCTTGGGACTCCTCAAAGAGACCCAGTACTTC. Amino acid sequence: CASSLGLLKETQYF.

By frequency in the sample, this clone is medium-sized. Different DNA sequences within this sample yield the same CDR3. This rearrangement joins TRBV6-5 to TRBJ1-5, with 9 bases matching TRBD1. CDR1 and CDR2 from the germline V gene are MNHEY and SVGAGI. The CDR3 loop spans 15 amino acids. After removal of 0 bases from V and 7 bases from J, the junction contained 4 bases not matched to a gene. The CDR3 spells CASSYSTGGGQPQHF. The CDR3, as DNA: TGTGCCAGCAGTTACTCGACAGGGGGAGGACAGCCCCAGCATTTT.

The V call is TRBV7-3, the J call TRBJ2-2, with TRBD1 identical over 7 bases. With 3 bases clipped from V and 0 bases from J, the junction kept 1 base outside the gene matches. Germline assignment: CDR1 SGHTA and CDR2 FQGTGA. This CDR3 has 15 residues. CDR3 sequence: CASSLGTANTGELFF. CDR3 nucleotides: TGTGCCAGCAGCTTGGGGACAGCGAACACCGGGGAGCTGTTTTTT.